The 13 T cell receptor beta chains below come from one sample, sequenced in a study of shared clonotypes between healthy human individuals. TCRdb keeps only in-frame clones here, not all; method: immunoSEQ multiplex PCR. The data show about 1 million clones, 70% to 80% seen once. The source material was memory CD4+ T cells sorted from blood. Subset reported: CD45RA-negative fraction. The receptors come from a man aged 18 to 29 in good health.

The chain links TRBV11-3 to TRBJ2-7; D unclear. CDR1 is SGHNT, CDR2 YENEEA, per germline. The CDR3 has 9 residues. V shed 3 bases and J shed 12 bases, with 6 bases lying between them. The CDR3: CASSFGLYF. The CDR3, as DNA: TGTGCCAGCAGCTTTGGTCTGTACTTC.

This chain links TRBV29-1 with TRBJ1-1, with D maybe TRBD1 (6 bases). Germline assignment: CDR1 SQVTM and CDR2 ANQGSEA. The CDR3 covers 14 residues. V was clipped by 7 bases and J by 5 bases, with 20 bases between them. In DNA form, the CDR3 reads TGCAGCGCCCGGGGCGGGGGGCCTCCGACTGAAGCTTTCTTT. It yields the protein CSARGGGPPTEAFF.

As to this clone: Other DNA sequences of this sample code for an identical CDR3. The genes are TRBV5-4 and TRBJ1-2; 7 bases match TRBD1. With 0 bases clipped from V and 1 base from J, the junction kept 0 bases outside the gene matches. Germline CDR1 SGHNT, CDR2 YYREEE (reference sequence). The CDR3 contains 14 residues. The DNA for the CDR3 is TGTGCCAGCAGCTTGGACAGGGGTAACTATGGCTACACCTTC. This sequence encodes CASSLDRGNYGYTF.

Comment on this clone: Other DNA sequences from this sample encode an identical CDR3 as well. The genes are TRBV15 and TRBJ2-7, with 9 bases aligning to TRBD2. Per germline, CDR1 LNHNV and CDR2 YYDKDF (reference sequence). V lost 0 bases and J lost 7; bases outside the gene matches: 7. The CDR3 is 15 amino acids. For the CDR3, the DNA is TGTGCCACCAGCAGAGATCGGGCGGGAGGGGGAGAGCAGTACTTC. Translating it yields CATSRDRAGGGEQYF.

This clone was found many times. This CDR3 is CASSQGTTGGYETQYF. The CDR3 DNA reads TGTGCCAGCAGCCAAGGGACGACAGGGGGTTATGAGACCCAGTACTTC. V gene TRBV4-2 combines with J gene TRBJ2-5, with TRBD1 matching over 9 bases. The V and J ends lost 1 base and 5 bases, in that order; junction bases with no gene match: 8. The CDR3 spans 16 residues. Germline CDR1 is LGHNA and CDR2 is YNFKEQ.

Comments on this clone: Compared with germline, one end of the junction differs, possibly owing to a read error. The chain links TRBV6-5 to TRBJ2-5; 9 bases fit TRBD1. This CDR3 has 16 amino acids. The germline V gene encodes CDR1 MNHEY and CDR2 SVGAGI. The chain's CDR3 is CASTYRPGQGRETQYF. CDR3 DNA: TGTGCCAGCACTTACCGACCGGGACAGGGTCGAGAGACCCAGTACTTC.

This clone was observed many times. The CDR3 loop is CASSNRATGANVLTF. The CDR3 DNA reads TGTGCCAGTAGTAACAGGGCTACTGGGGCCAACGTCCTGACTTTC. The chain carries TRBV19 and TRBJ2-6; TRBD1 is a possible D gene (6 bases). CDR3 length equals 15 residues. Trimming removed 4 bases from V and 2 bases from J, with 9 bases in between. Germline CDR1 reads LNHDA; CDR2 reads SQIVND (reference sequence). Looking up the rest from reference TRBV19 and TRBJ2-6 gives the full variable domain: DGGITQSPKYLFRKEGQNVTLSCEQNLNHDAMYWYRQDPGQGLRLIYYSQIVNDFQKGDIAEGYSVSREKKESFPLTVTSAQKNPTAFYLCASSNRATGANVLTFGAGSRLTVL.

In this sample, this clone turned up many times. CDR3: CASSGRQGAFDEKLFF. CDR3 in DNA: TGTGCCAGCAGCGGACGACAGGGGGCGTTTGATGAAAAACTGTTTTTT. This chain connects TRBV5-6 to TRBJ1-4; 10 nucleotides align to TRBD1. The J segment lost 6 bases and the V segment lost 4 bases, leaving 9 bases of the junction unmatched. This CDR3 is 16 amino acids long. CDR1 SGHDT and CDR2 YYEEEE come from the germline V gene.

For the CDR3, the DNA is TGTGCCATCAGGGAACCACAGGGATACGAGCAGTACTTC. This sequence encodes CAIREPQGYEQYF. The V and J genes are TRBV6-6 and TRBJ2-7; weak D call: TRBD1 (6 bases). Germline assignment: CDR1 MNHNY and CDR2 SVGAGI (reference sequence). The CDR3 consists of 13 residues. Trimming pared 10 bases from V and 4 bases from J, leaving 17 bases between.

In its sample, this clone was seen a few times. The chain links TRBV11-3 to TRBJ2-5, with TRBD1 as a possible D gene (6 bases). The J call may be wrong; the DNA end is better matched by TRBJ2-7. This CDR3 contains 14 residues. Germline V gene sequence: CDR1 SGHNT, CDR2 YENEEA. The CDR3 reads CASSTRRGRYEQYF. The CDR3 nucleotides are TGTGCCAGCAGCACCCGCAGGGGTAGGTACGAGCAGTACTTC.

CDR3 sequence: CASSLQRTGASYEQYF. As DNA, the CDR3 is TGTGCCAGCAGCCTTCAAAGGACAGGGGCTTCCTACGAGCAGTACTTC. This chain links TRBV7-9 with TRBJ2-7, with 9 bases matching TRBD1. The germline gives CDR1 SEHNR, CDR2 FQNEAQ (reference sequence). This CDR3 spans 16 amino acids. With V trimmed by 5 bases and J by 1 base, 9 bases remained unmatched.

The V and J genes are TRBV7-8 and TRBJ1-1; no reliable D call. CDR1 SGHVS and CDR2 FQNEAQ come from the germline V gene. The CDR3 consists of 14 residues. V lost 4 bases, J lost 1 base, and 10 bases lay in between. The CDR3 sequence is CASSSGRQNTEAFF. The CDR3 region has the DNA TGTGCCAGCAGCTCCGGACGGCAGAACACTGAAGCTTTCTTT.

This clone was found many times. The rearrangement links TRBV5-1 to TRBJ2-7; the D gene could be TRBD1 or TRBD2 (6 bases each). In germline, CDR1 is SGHRS, CDR2 YFSETQ. CDR3 length: 15 residues. Trimming removed 2 bases at V and 2 bases at J, with 14 bases between. CDR3 loop: CASSLGAGHTYEQYF. CDR3 nucleotide sequence: TGCGCCAGCAGCTTAGGGGCGGGACACACCTACGAGCAGTACTTC.